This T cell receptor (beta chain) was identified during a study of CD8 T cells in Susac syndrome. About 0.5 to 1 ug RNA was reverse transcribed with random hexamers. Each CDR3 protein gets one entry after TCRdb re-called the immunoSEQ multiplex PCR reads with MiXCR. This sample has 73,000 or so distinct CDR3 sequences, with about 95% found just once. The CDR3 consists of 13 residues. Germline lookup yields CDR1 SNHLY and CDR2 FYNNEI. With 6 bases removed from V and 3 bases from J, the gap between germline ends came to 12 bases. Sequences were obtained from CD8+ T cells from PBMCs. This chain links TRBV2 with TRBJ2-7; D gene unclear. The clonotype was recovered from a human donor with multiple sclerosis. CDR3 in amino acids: CASRQQPSYEQYF. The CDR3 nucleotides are TGTGCCAGCAGACAACAGCCGAGCTACGAGCAGTACTTC.